Below, 23 T cell receptor beta chains from the same sample are listed, as sequenced in a study of early T cells in non-severe SARS-CoV-2 infection. TCRdb re-called the 5' RACE reads through MiXCR, storing one row per CDR3 protein. The sample lists 45,000 to 60,000 distinct CDR3 sequences, around 9.3% occurring once. Sequences were obtained from whole blood. The origin of the receptors is an adult who was a healthcare worker with PCR-confirmed SARS-CoV-2 infection or an uninfected control (not recorded which).

This clonotype was detected only a few times. This rearrangement joins TRBV19 to TRBJ1-5; D unclear. Trimming left V 4 bases short and J 7 bases short, with 5 bases between. The CDR3 is 11 amino acids. Germline V gene sequence: CDR1 LNHDA, CDR2 SQIVND (reference sequence). The CDR3 sequence is CASSNGQPQHF. CDR3 nucleotide sequence: TGTGCCAGTAGTAATGGACAGCCCCAGCATTTT.

This clonotype occurred once. As DNA, the CDR3 is TGTGCCATCAGCTGGGACTTGAACGAGCAGTACTTC. It is translated as CAISWDLNEQYF. This chain connects TRBV10-3 to TRBJ2-7; a weak D match, TRBD2 (6 bases). CDR1 ENHRY and CDR2 SYGVKD come from the germline V gene. This CDR3 region has 12 residues. Trimming took 6 bases from V and 5 from J, leaving 11 bases between them.

This clonotype was counted ten times or more. The chain uses TRBV6-5 and TRBJ1-6, with D possibly matching TRBD1 (6 bases). The germline CDR1 and CDR2 sequences are MNHEY and SVGAGI. The CDR3 is 12 amino acids. V lost 4 bases, J lost 14 bases, and 12 bases lay in between. The CDR3 spells CASSSQGGTLHF. The CDR3 DNA sequence: TGTGCCAGCAGTTCCCAAGGGGGGACCCTCCACTTT.

Many counts were recorded for this clonotype. Relative to the germline gene, one junction end is altered; a read error may explain this. The chain employs TRBV20-1 and TRBJ2-3; the D gene is possibly TRBD2 (6 bases). CDR3 length: 13 residues. Germline CDR1 DFQATT, CDR2 SNEGSKA (reference sequence). This CDR3 is CRAEGTSTDTQYF. The CDR3 bases are TGTAGGGCGGAAGGGACTAGCACAGATACGCAGTATTTT.

This clonotype was observed a handful of times. The chain employs TRBV29-1 and TRBJ2-3; D remains ambiguous. The ends were cut back, 0 bases at V and 0 bases at J, with 10 bases in the middle. The CDR3 contains 15 residues. Germline values: CDR1 SQVTM, CDR2 ANQGSEA. CDR3 sequence: CSVEERGRSTDTQYF. CDR3 bases: TGCAGCGTTGAAGAAAGAGGTCGGAGCACAGATACGCAGTATTTT.

The chain recombines TRBV6-5 with TRBJ1-2; a possible D gene is TRBD1 (5 bases). Trimming stripped 7 bases from V and 2 bases from J, with 11 bases between. Germline lookup yields CDR1 MNHEY and CDR2 SVGAGI. The CDR3 length is 13 residues. CDR3 coding DNA: TGTGCCAGCACTCCGGGGCGGAACTATGGCTACACCTTC. This encodes CASTPGRNYGYTF.

The V call is TRBV20-1, the J call TRBJ1-2, with D possibly being TRBD1 (5 bases). V was clipped by 5 bases and J by 8 bases, with 15 bases between them. This CDR3 spans 12 amino acids. CDR1 and CDR2 (germline): DFQATT, SNEGSKA (reference sequence). The DNA for the CDR3 is TGCAGTGCTCCCGGGACGGCTGGGGGCTACACCTTC. The encoded protein is CSAPGTAGGYTF.

This clonotype was picked up a small number of times. CDR3 sequence (DNA): TGTGCCAGCAGCCTAAAGACAGGGGGGATCGGGGAGCTGTTTTTT. Its protein is CASSLKTGGIGELFF. The rearrangement joins TRBV4-2 to TRBJ2-2, with 9 bases identical to TRBD1. This CDR3 contains 15 residues. CDR1 is LGHNA and CDR2 is YNFKEQ in the germline V gene. The J segment lost 7 bases and the V segment lost 4 bases, leaving 7 bases of the junction unmatched.

The chain has TRBV12-3 or TRBV12-4 and TRBJ1-6; possibly TRBD1 for D (5 bases). V was pared by 6 bases and J by 10 bases, with 22 bases between. The CDR3 loop spans 16 amino acids. In nucleotides, the CDR3 is TGTGCCAGCAGCCCCCGCGGGGCAGACTGGGGATCACCCCTCCACTTT. Translation: CASSPRGADWGSPLHF.

Notes on this clonotype: The junction shows a germline mismatch at one end, possibly a read error. The chain is built from TRBV12-3 or TRBV12-4 and TRBJ2-5, with D maybe TRBD2 (6 bases). The CDR3 is 15 amino acids. Here the CDR3 reads CASSLGGYDLETQYF. The CDR3 DNA sequence: TGTGCCAGCAGCTTAGGAGGGTACGATCTAGAGACCCAGTACTTC.

This rearrangement joins TRBV20-1 to TRBJ2-1; 9 positions match TRBD2. This CDR3 region has 14 residues. J was trimmed by 5 bases and V by 8 bases; bases with no gene match: 10. The germline gives CDR1 DFQATT, CDR2 SNEGSKA (reference sequence). The CDR3 bases are TGCAGTACAGCTAGCGGGACTCCCCACAATGAGCAGTTCTTC. Its protein is CSTASGTPHNEQFF.

This clonotype was detected many times. The chain is built from TRBV5-1 and TRBJ1-1; possibly TRBD1 for D (5 bases). Trimming removed 0 bases from V and 1 base from J, with 10 bases in between. CDR1 is SGHRS, CDR2 YFSETQ, per germline. The CDR3 spans 15 residues. For the CDR3, the DNA is TGCGCCAGCAGCTTGGAGTTCCAGGGGAACACTGAAGCTTTCTTT. It translates to CASSLEFQGNTEAFF.

This clonotype was seen a few times. V is TRBV12-3 or TRBV12-4 and J is TRBJ2-1; 8 bases align to TRBD1. Trimming removed 6 bases from V and 9 bases from J; junction bases left unmatched: 7. The length of the CDR3 is 13 residues. The CDR3 DNA is TGTGCCAGCAGACAACCAGGGGGCCCTGAGCAGTTCTTC. Residues: CASRQPGGPEQFF.

This clonotype has only a few counts. The rearrangement joins TRBV12-2 to TRBJ2-5. TRBV12-2 is recorded as a pseudogene. The length of the CDR3 is 15 residues. CDR3 nucleotide sequence: TGTGCAAGTCGCTTATATGCGATGTACCAAGAGACCCAGTACTTC. It codes for CASRLYAMYQETQYF.

This clonotype occurred a few times. The chain combines TRBV5-4 with TRBJ2-7; tentative D call: TRBD1 (7 bases). With 2 bases removed from V and 2 bases from J, the gap between germline ends came to 17 bases. The CDR3 totals 16 residues. Looked up from germline, CDR1 is SGHNT and CDR2 is YYREEE (reference sequence). The CDR3 DNA reads as TGTGCCAGCAGCTTAAGGGGAGGACAGGCACCCTACGAGCAGTACTTC. It codes for CASSLRGGQAPYEQYF.

The chain recombines TRBV4-1 with TRBJ1-6, with TRBD1 identical over 7 bases. The germline V gene encodes CDR1 MGHRA and CDR2 YSYEKL. J lost 7 bases, V lost 1 base, and 1 base had no gene match. CDR3 length: 14 amino acids. The CDR3 reads CASSQAGGNSPLHF. Written as DNA, the CDR3 is TGCGCCAGCAGCCAAGCAGGGGGAAATTCACCCCTCCACTTT.

V and J are TRBV6-5 and TRBJ2-2, with D unclear. This CDR3 region has 13 residues. Per germline, CDR1 MNHEY and CDR2 SVGAGI. Trimming took off 0 bases at V and 1 base at J, with 0 bases between the two ends. The CDR3 DNA reads as TGTGCCAGCAGTTACTCGAACACCGGGGAGCTGTTTTTT. Amino acid sequence: CASSYSNTGELFF.

This clonotype appeared many times. This chain joins TRBV4-1 and TRBJ2-2; TRBD1 might be the D (5 bases). The germline V gene encodes CDR1 MGHRA and CDR2 YSYEKL. V was trimmed by 0 bases and J by 3 bases, leaving 11 bases between them. There are 16 residues in the CDR3. CDR3 sequence reads: CASSQDRGRDTGELFF. CDR3 coding DNA: TGCGCCAGCAGCCAAGATCGTGGCAGGGACACCGGGGAGCTGTTTTTT.

This chain connects TRBV18 to TRBJ2-7, with 11 nucleotides matching TRBD1. The ends lost 2 bases at V and 6 bases at J; junction bases unmatched: 3. Germline V gene data show CDR1 as KGHSH and CDR2 as LQKENI. The CDR3 runs to 14 residues. The DNA of the CDR3 is TGTGCCAGCTCACCATCGGACAGGGGGCGCGAGCAGTACTTC. It codes for CASSPSDRGREQYF.

The chain is built from TRBV5-1 and TRBJ2-2; perhaps TRBD2 as D (6 bases). Deletions cut 4 bases from V and 3 bases from J, with 13 bases between. The CDR3 is made up of 15 amino acids. The V gene's germline CDR1 is SGHRS and CDR2 YFSETQ. The CDR3 protein is CASSPRVADTGELFF. For the CDR3, the DNA is TGCGCCAGCAGCCCCCGAGTAGCGGACACCGGGGAGCTGTTTTTT. Based on the CDR3 plus reference TRBV5-1 and TRBJ2-2, the full variable domain is KAGVTQTPRYLIKTRGQQVTLSCSPISGHRSVSWYQQTPGQGLQFLFEYFSETQRNKGNFPGRFSGRQFSNSRSEMNVSTLELGDSALYLCASSPRVADTGELFFGEGSRLTVL.

This clonotype was seen a few times. The chain carries TRBV24-1 and TRBJ2-1; possible D gene TRBD2, 5 bases. Germline CDR1 is KGHDR and CDR2 is SFDVKD. The V gene lost 3 bases and the J gene lost 8 bases, with 10 bases spanning the gap. This CDR3 comprises 13 residues. The CDR3 spells CATSDNHGDEQFF. Written as DNA, the CDR3 is TGTGCCACCAGTGATAACCACGGGGATGAGCAGTTCTTC.

Worth noting for this clonotype: This may be a read error: a much more frequent sequence differs by one nucleotide. The chain links TRBV5-4 to TRBJ2-4; the D call may be TRBD1 or TRBD2 (5 bases each). Deletions cut 3 bases from V and 6 bases from J, with 16 bases between. Germline V lookup: CDR1 SGHNT, CDR2 YYREEE (reference sequence). This CDR3 has 15 residues. The CDR3 protein is CASSSRDHQSNIQYF. The CDR3 region has the DNA TGTGCCAGCAGCTCCCGGGACCACCAGTCAAACATTCAGTACTTC. Filled out from reference TRBV5-4 and TRBJ2-4, the complete variable domain reads ETGVTQSPTHLIKTRGQQVTLRCSSQSGHNTVSWYQQALGQGPQFIFQYYREEENGRGNFPPRFSGLQFPNYSSELNVNALELDDSALYLCASSSRDHQSNIQYFGAGTRLSVL.

This clonotype was recorded a few times. The chain carries TRBV5-1 and TRBJ2-1; no definite D call. This CDR3 spans 12 amino acids. V lost 2 bases and J 8 bases, leaving 8 bases between the germline ends. CDR1 is SGHRS, CDR2 YFSETQ, per germline. CDR3 amino acids: CASSLNFYEQFF. CDR3 nucleotides: TGCGCCAGCAGCTTAAATTTCTATGAGCAGTTCTTC.